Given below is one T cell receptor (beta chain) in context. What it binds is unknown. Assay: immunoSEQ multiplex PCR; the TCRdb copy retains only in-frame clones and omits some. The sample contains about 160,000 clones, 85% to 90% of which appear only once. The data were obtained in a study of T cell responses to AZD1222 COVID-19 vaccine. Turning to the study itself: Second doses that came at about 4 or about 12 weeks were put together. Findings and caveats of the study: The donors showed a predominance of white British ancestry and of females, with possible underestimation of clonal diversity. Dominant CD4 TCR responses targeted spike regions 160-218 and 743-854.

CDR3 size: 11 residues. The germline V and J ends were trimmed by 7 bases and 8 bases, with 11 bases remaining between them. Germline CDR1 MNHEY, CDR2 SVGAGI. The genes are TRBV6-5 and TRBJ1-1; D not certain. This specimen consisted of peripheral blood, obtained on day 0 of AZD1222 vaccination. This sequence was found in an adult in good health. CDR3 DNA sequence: TGTGCCAGCACCCGGGGTGGCGAAGCTTTCTTT. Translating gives CASTRGGEAFF.